The 20 T cell receptor beta chains in this list originate from one sample, sequenced in a study of T cell changes during pregnancy in multiple sclerosis (dated by TCRdb to between 2018 and 2021). Receptors were amplified or captured by the immunoSEQ multiplex PCR assay. Entries here come from immuneACCESS through TCRdb and include only in-frame sequences with V and J called. Some clones fail to appear in such tables; in the studies checked, an unresolved V gene covers under half of the shortfall, and the cause of the remainder is unknown. This sample lists 70,000 to 90,000 clones; approximately 91% were detected once. The top ten clonotypes cover 3% to 4.5% of the sample. The specimen comprised PBMCs, sampled in the first trimester of pregnancy. The receptors stem from a female donor in good health, serving as a control in a pregnancy study. Some clones in this sample may be carry-over from other donors' samples.

The CDR3 is CASSSGTSGGGSTDTQYF. The DNA of the CDR3 is TGTGCCAGCAGCTCCGGGACTAGCGGGGGGGGGAGCACAGATACGCAGTATTTT. The rearrangement links TRBV13 to TRBJ2-3; 16 nucleotides align to TRBD2. Germline V CDR1 and CDR2: PRHDT, FYEKMQ (reference sequence). Unmatched junction bases numbered 4, after V lost 4 bases and J lost 0 bases. There are 18 residues in the CDR3.

This sequence joins TRBV18 and TRBJ1-3; D unclear. The CDR3 is made up of 16 amino acids. Germline V gene data show CDR1 as KGHSH and CDR2 as LQKENI. The V end was cut by 3 bases, the J end by 0 bases, with 12 bases between. CDR3 in DNA: TGTGCCAGCTCACCTCGTCAGGTAATCTCTGGAAACACCATATATTTT. This translates into CASSPRQVISGNTIYF.

This chain connects TRBV4-1 to TRBJ2-2; 9 bases map to TRBD1. The V gene end was trimmed by 4 bases and the J gene end by 5 bases; junction bases not matched to a gene: 8. The CDR3 is 16 residues long. The germline V gene encodes CDR1 MGHRA and CDR2 YSYEKL. The CDR3 region is CASSPHRGRGTGELFF. DNA of the CDR3: TGCGCCAGCAGCCCTCACAGGGGGCGGGGGACCGGGGAGCTGTTTTTT.

V usage is TRBV19 and J usage is TRBJ2-1, with TRBD2 as a possible D gene (5 bases). The CDR3 runs 13 residues. Trimming left V 5 bases short and J 2 bases short, with 7 bases between. Germline CDR1 LNHDA, CDR2 SQIVND (reference sequence). CDR3 DNA sequence: TGTGCCAGTAGTGAGGGCGCCTACAATGAGCAGTTCTTC. Its translation: CASSEGAYNEQFF.

V and J are TRBV18 and TRBJ2-7; TRBD1 might be the D (7 bases). CDR3 length: 15 amino acids. CDR1 and CDR2 (germline): KGHSH, LQKENI. Trimming shortened V by 3 bases and J by 1 base, and 13 bases separated the two germline ends. CDR3 region: CASSPGQGGSYEQYF. The CDR3 DNA follows: TGTGCCAGCTCACCCGGGCAGGGGGGTTCCTACGAGCAGTACTTC.

By its share, this clone is medium-sized. The genes are TRBV7-9 and TRBJ1-4, with D possibly being TRBD1 (6 bases). The CDR3 runs 14 residues. The V gene's germline CDR1 is SEHNR and CDR2 FQNEAQ (reference sequence). V was trimmed by 6 bases and J by 4 bases, leaving 12 bases between them. CDR3 in amino acids: CASSPGGFNEKLFF. The CDR3 DNA reads as TGTGCCAGCAGTCCTGGGGGCTTTAATGAAAAACTGTTTTTT.

V usage is TRBV27 and J usage is TRBJ2-7, with D maybe TRBD2 (5 bases). V was shortened by 0 bases and J by 0 bases, with 6 bases between the two germline ends. Germline values: CDR1 MNHEY, CDR2 SMNVEV (reference sequence). There are 14 residues in the CDR3. CDR3 bases: TGTGCCAGCAGTTTATCGGGGAGCTCCTACGAGCAGTACTTC. It encodes CASSLSGSSYEQYF.

J is TRBJ2-7 and V is TRBV5-4, with a possible D match to TRBD2 (6 bases). CDR1 and CDR2 from the germline V gene are SGHNT and YYREEE (reference sequence). This CDR3 is 12 amino acids long. Trimming removed 4 bases at V and 4 bases at J, with 9 bases between. CDR3 sequence reads: CASSAGGYEQYF. The DNA of the CDR3 is TGTGCCAGCAGCGCCGGAGGGTACGAGCAGTACTTC.

This clone was picked up one time. The CDR3 spells CASSSTGSYGYTF. In nucleotides, the CDR3 is TGCGCCAGCAGCTCTACAGGGTCGTATGGCTACACCTTC. This rearrangement joins TRBV5-1 to TRBJ1-2; TRBD1 might be the D (6 bases). The CDR3 length is 13 residues. Trimming took off 3 bases at V and 5 bases at J, with 11 bases between the two ends. The germline CDR1 and CDR2 sequences are SGHRS and YFSETQ.

This clone has only one observation. The V gene is TRBV12-5, the J gene TRBJ1-6, with 10 positions matching TRBD1. The CDR3 length is 18 residues. V trimming: 2 bases; J trimming: 5 bases; junction bases outside the gene matches: 9. CDR1 and CDR2 (germline): LGHNT, FRNRAP. CDR3 amino acids: CASGLPWTGGMNNSPLHF. The CDR3 DNA sequence: TGTGCTAGTGGTTTGCCTTGGACAGGGGGGATGAATAATTCACCCCTCCACTTT. Complete variable domain (other parts from reference TRBV12-5 and TRBJ1-6): DARVTQTPRHKVTEMGQEVTMRCQPILGHNTVFWYRQTMMQGLELLAYFRNRAPLDDSGMPKDRFSAEMPDATLATLKIQPSEPRDSAVYFCASGLPWTGGMNNSPLHFGNGTRLTVT.

This clone was detected only once. The chain joins TRBV7-9 to TRBJ2-7; TRBD2 is a possible D gene (6 bases). The V gene's germline CDR1 is SEHNR and CDR2 FQNEAQ (reference sequence). The length of the CDR3 is 14 residues. V lost 8 bases and J lost 2, with 16 bases in between. CDR3 sequence (DNA): TGTGCCAGCTCCGGCGGGGCGGGACCCTACGAGCAGTACTTC. Amino acids: CASSGGAGPYEQYF. The full variable domain, in which reference TRBV7-9 and TRBJ2-7 provide the parts outside the CDR3, is DTGVSQNPRHKITKRGQNVTFRCDPISEHNRLYWYRQTLGQGPEFLTYFQNEAQLEKSRLLSDRFSAERPKGSFSTLEIQRTEQGDSAMYLCASSGGAGPYEQYFGPGTRLTVT.

The chain joins TRBV7-9 to TRBJ1-6; a possible D gene is TRBD1 (6 bases). CDR1 is SEHNR, CDR2 FQNEAQ, per germline (reference sequence). The V end lost 3 bases, the J end lost 4 bases, and 7 bases lay between the germline ends. CDR3 length: 14 amino acids. CDR3 region: CASSLTGYNSPLHF. The CDR3 DNA reads TGTGCCAGCAGCTTGACAGGTTATAATTCACCCCTCCACTTT. Supplemented by reference TRBV7-9 and TRBJ1-6, the full variable domain reads DTGVSQNPRHKITKRGQNVTFRCDPISEHNRLYWYRQTLGQGPEFLTYFQNEAQLEKSRLLSDRFSAERPKGSFSTLEIQRTEQGDSAMYLCASSLTGYNSPLHFGNGTRLTVT.

The rearrangement joins TRBV2 to TRBJ2-6; 8 bases are a match to TRBD1. V dropped 6 bases and J dropped 4; count of bases not matched to a gene: 14. The CDR3 loop spans 18 amino acids. CDR1 is SNHLY and CDR2 is FYNNEI in the germline V gene. The CDR3 sequence: CASRRQPGQVSGANVLTF. The DNA of the CDR3 is TGTGCCAGCAGGAGACAACCGGGACAGGTTTCCGGGGCCAACGTCCTGACTTTC. Complete variable domain (other parts from reference TRBV2 and TRBJ2-6): EPEVTQTPSHQVTQMGQEVILRCVPISNHLYFYWYRQILGQKVEFLVSFYNNEISEKSEIFDDQFSVERPDGSNFTLKIRSTKLEDSAMYFCASRRQPGQVSGANVLTFGAGSRLTVL.

This sequence joins TRBV2 and TRBJ2-3, with TRBD2 as a possible D gene (5 bases). Germline V gene sequence: CDR1 SNHLY, CDR2 FYNNEI. V was cut by 7 bases and J by 0 bases, with 17 bases left in between. The CDR3 runs to 16 residues. CDR3 DNA: TGTGCCAGCAAGCGTTTGGGCGGACTTAGCACAGATACGCAGTATTTT. Amino acids: CASKRLGGLSTDTQYF.

The rearrangement joins TRBV6-5 to TRBJ2-5, with a weak D call TRBD1 (5 bases). The CDR3 has 15 residues. Trimming stripped 3 bases from V and 5 bases from J, with 16 bases between. Germline values: CDR1 MNHEY, CDR2 SVGAGI. CDR3 in DNA: TGTGCCAGCAGTTATTTGGACCCTGCAGGGGAGACCCAGTACTTC. Translating it yields CASSYLDPAGETQYF.

This chain joins TRBV9 and TRBJ1-5; D uncertain. This CDR3 has 15 residues. V shed 0 bases and J shed 0 bases, with 7 bases lying between them. Germline CDR1 and CDR2: SGDLS and YYNGEE. The CDR3 spells CASSVDGVSNQPQHF. CDR3 sequence (DNA): TGTGCCAGCAGCGTAGACGGGGTTAGCAATCAGCCCCAGCATTTT.

The rearrangement joins TRBV6-5 to TRBJ1-6; a weak D match, TRBD1 (5 bases). V lost 7 bases, J lost 8 bases, and 9 bases lay in between. The length of the CDR3 is 12 residues. The germline V gene has CDR1 MNHEY and CDR2 SVGAGI. The CDR3 sequence: CASTGRDSPLHF. The DNA for the CDR3 is TGTGCCAGCACAGGGAGGGATTCACCCCTCCACTTT.

This CDR3 reads CSVAGTGVSATNEKLFF. The CDR3 DNA reads TGCAGCGTTGCAGGGACAGGGGTGTCGGCAACTAATGAAAAACTGTTTTTT. This chain links TRBV29-1 with TRBJ1-4; 10 nucleotides line up with TRBD1. Germline values: CDR1 SQVTM, CDR2 ANQGSEA. V trimming: 4 bases; J trimming: 0 bases; junction bases outside the gene matches: 8. The CDR3 length is 17 residues.

V is TRBV7-2 and J is TRBJ2-3, with 12 bases identical to TRBD2. The J segment lost 1 base and the V segment lost 0 bases, leaving 5 bases of the junction unmatched. CDR3 length equals 18 residues. Germline loops: CDR1 SGHTA, CDR2 FQGNSA. This CDR3 reads CASSLARRLAGGTDTQYF. CDR3 coding DNA: TGTGCCAGCAGCTTAGCCCGAAGACTAGCGGGGGGCACAGATACGCAGTATTTT.

The rearrangement joins TRBV28 to TRBJ2-5; 12 positions agree with TRBD2. The CDR3 is made up of 17 amino acids. The V gene end was trimmed by 2 bases and the J gene end by 1 base; junction bases not matched to a gene: 5. CDR1 and CDR2 from the germline V gene are MDHEN and SYDVKM. CDR3 in DNA: TGTGCCAGCAGTTTAGTTTCTAGCGGGGGGGCCCAAGAGACCCAGTACTTC. It yields the protein CASSLVSSGGAQETQYF.